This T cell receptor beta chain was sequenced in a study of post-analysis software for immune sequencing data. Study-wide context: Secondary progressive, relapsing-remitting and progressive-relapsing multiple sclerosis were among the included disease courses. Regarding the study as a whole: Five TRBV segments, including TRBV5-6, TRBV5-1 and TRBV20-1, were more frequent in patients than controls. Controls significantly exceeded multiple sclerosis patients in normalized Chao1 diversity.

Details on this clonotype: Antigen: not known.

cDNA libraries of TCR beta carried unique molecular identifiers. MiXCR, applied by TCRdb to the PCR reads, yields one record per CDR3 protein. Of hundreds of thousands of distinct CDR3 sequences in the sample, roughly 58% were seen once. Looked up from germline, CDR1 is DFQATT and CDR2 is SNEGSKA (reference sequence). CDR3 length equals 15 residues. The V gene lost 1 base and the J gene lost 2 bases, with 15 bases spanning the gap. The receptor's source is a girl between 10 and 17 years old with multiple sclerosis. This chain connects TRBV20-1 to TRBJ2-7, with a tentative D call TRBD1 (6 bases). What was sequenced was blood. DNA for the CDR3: TGCAGTGCTAGAGCACCCACAGGGCTAACCTACGAGCAGTACTTC. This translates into CSARAPTGLTYEQYF.